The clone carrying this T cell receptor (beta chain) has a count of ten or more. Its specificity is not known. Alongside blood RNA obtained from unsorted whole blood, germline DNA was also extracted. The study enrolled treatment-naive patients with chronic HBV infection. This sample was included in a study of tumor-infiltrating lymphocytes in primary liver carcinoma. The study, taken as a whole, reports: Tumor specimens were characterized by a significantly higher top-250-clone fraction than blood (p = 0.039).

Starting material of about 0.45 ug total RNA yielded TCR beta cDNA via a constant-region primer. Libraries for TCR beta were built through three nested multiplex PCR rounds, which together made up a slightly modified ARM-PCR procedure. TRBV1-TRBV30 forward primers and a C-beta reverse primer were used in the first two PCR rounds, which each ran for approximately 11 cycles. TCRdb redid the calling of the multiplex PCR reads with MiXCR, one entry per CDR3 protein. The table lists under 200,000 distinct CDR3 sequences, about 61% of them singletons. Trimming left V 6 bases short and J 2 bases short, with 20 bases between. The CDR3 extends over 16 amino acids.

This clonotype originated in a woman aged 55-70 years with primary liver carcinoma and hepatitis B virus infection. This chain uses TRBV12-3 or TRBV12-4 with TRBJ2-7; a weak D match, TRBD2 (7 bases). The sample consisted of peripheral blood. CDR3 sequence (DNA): TGTGCCAGCAGCTCCATGGGGGCGGGAGAAGCCTACGAGCAGTACTTC. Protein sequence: CASSSMGAGEAYEQYF.